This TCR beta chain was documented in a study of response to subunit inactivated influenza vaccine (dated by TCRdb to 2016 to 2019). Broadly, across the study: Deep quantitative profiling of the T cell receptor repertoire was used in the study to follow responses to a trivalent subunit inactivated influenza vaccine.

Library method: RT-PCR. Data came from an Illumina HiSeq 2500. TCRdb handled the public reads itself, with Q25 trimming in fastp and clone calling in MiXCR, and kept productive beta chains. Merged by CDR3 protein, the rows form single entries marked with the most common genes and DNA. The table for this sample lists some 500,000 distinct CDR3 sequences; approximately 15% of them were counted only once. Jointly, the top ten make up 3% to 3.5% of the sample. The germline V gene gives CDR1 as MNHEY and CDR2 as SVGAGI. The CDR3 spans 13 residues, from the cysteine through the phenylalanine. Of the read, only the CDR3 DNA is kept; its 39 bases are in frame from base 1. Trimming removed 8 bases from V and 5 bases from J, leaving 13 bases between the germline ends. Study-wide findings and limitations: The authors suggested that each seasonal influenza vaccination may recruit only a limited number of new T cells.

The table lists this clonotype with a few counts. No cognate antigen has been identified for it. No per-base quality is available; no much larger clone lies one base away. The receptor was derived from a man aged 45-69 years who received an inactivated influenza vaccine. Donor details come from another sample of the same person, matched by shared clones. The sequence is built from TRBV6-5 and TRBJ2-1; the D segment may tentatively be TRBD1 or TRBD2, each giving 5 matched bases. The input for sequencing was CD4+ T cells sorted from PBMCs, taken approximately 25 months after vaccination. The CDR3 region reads CASVRDRHNEQFF. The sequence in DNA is TGTGCCAGCGTTAGGGACCGTCACAATGAGCAGTTCTTC.